This T cell receptor beta chain was retrieved from a study of T cell responses to AZD1222 COVID-19 vaccine. Libraries were prepared by immunoSEQ multiplex PCR; TCRdb keeps only in-frame clonotypes and omits some of them. The sample lists approximately 150,000 clones, around 87% occurring once. Comment on this clone: Its target is unknown.

Broader study findings: Receipt of two AZD1222 doses was followed by a rise in Spike-specific TCR breadth and depth.

The sample in question was peripheral blood, obtained on day 0 of AZD1222 vaccination. The sequence was collected from an adult in good health.

CDR3 in DNA: TGTGCCACCAGTGATGGCCAGGGCAGATATGGCTACACCTTC. It encodes CATSDGQGRYGYTF. The rearrangement uses TRBV24-1 and TRBJ1-2; the D gene is possibly TRBD1 (5 bases). Germline CDR1 reads KGHDR; CDR2 reads SFDVKD. The CDR3 consists of 14 residues. The V end was cut by 3 bases, the J end by 5 bases, with 12 bases between.